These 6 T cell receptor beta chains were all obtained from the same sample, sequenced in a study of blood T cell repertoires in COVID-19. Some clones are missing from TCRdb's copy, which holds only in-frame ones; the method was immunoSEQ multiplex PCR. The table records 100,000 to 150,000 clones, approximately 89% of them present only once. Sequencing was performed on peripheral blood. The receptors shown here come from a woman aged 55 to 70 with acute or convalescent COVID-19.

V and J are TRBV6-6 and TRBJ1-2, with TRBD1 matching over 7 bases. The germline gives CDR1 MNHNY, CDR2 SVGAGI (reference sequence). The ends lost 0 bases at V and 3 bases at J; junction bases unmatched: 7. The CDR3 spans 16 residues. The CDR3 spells CASSYSGTETYYGYTF. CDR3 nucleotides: TGTGCCAGCAGTTACTCCGGGACAGAAACTTACTATGGCTACACCTTC.

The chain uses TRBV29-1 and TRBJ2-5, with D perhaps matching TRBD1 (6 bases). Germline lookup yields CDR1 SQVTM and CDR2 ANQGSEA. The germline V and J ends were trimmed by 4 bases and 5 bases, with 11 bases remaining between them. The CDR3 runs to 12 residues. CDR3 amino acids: CSVVTGYETQYF. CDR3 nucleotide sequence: TGCAGCGTTGTAACAGGGTATGAGACCCAGTACTTC.

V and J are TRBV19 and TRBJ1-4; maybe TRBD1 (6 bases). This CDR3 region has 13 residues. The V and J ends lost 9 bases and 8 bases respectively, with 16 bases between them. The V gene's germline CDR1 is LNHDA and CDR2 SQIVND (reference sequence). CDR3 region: CASARRGDEKLFF. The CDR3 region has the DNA TGTGCCAGCGCACGCAGGGGTGACGAAAAACTGTTTTTT.

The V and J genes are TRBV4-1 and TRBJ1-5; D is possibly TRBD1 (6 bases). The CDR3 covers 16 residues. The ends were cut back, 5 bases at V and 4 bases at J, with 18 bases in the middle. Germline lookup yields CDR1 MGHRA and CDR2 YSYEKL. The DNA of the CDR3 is TGCGCCAGCAGCGCGGGAGGACAGTTCACTAATCAGCCCCAGCATTTT. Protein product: CASSAGGQFTNQPQHF.

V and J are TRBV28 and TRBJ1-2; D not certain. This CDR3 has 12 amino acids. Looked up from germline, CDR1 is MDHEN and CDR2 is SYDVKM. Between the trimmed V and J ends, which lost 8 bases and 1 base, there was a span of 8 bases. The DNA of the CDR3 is TGTGCCAGCGAGGATATTAACTATGGCTACACCTTC. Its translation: CASEDINYGYTF.

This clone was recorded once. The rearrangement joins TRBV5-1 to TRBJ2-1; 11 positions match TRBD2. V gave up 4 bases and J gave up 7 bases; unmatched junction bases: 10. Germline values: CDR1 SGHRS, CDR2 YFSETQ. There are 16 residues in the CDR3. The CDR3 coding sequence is TGCGCCAGCAGCGGTTCCGGGACTAGCGGAGGGAATGAGCAGTTCTTC. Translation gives CASSGSGTSGGNEQFF.